This TCR beta chain was profiled in a study (dated by TCRdb to between 2015 and 2017). Context from the whole study: The study set out to test whether tumor-infiltrating Tregs in breast cancer get recruited from blood Tregs or are instead converted in situ from other CD4+ T cell subsets.

The junction shows trimming of 10 bases on V and 3 bases on J, plus 13 bases between the germline ends. CDR1 is given as SGHNT and CDR2 as YYREEE, both from the germline V gene (reference sequence). The CDR3, from cysteine to phenylalanine, totals 13 residues. The CDR3 DNA has 39 bases and is translated from base 1. Full-length TCR variable regions were amplified by 5' RACE PCR using constant-region reverse primers, and then by semi-nested PCR using Nested Universal Primer A. Using the ReliaPrep RNA Cell Miniprep System, total RNA was extracted, and the SMARTer RACE 5'/3' Kit was then used to reverse transcribe the RNA into 5'RACE-ready cDNA. Full-length TCR alpha and beta libraries were barcoded with multiplex adaptors and sequenced on an Illumina MiSeq. Concerning the study's data processing: For each of nine subset-tissue groups, sequencing data from the five patients were combined, and the groups were compared by unsupervised clustering of TCR gene usage. The Morisita-Horn index was used to calculate repertoire similarity, with shared sequences weighted according to their contribution to each repertoire. TCRdb applied fastp at Q25 and MiXCR to the public reads, then kept only in-frame beta chains. CDR3 protein sequences are deduplicated, and each keeps its most common genes and DNA. None of the V and J calls come from the authors' own analysis; TCRdb made them. The sample table shows 25,000 to 40,000 distinct CDR3 sequences, and roughly a quarter are seen once. Around 4% of the sample rests with the top ten.

Points the paper makes about the study in general: The TCR alpha and beta sequences of tumor-infiltrating Tregs showed the greatest overlap with tumor naive CD4+ T cells, followed by blood naive CD4+ T cells. Tumor memory CD4+ T cell TCR gene usage clustered with blood and lymph node memory CD4+ cells and lymph node naive CD4+ cells. Validation in the larger cohort was restricted to a single TCR beta V-J rearrangement rather than whole repertoires.

Memory CD4+ T cells were isolated as CD4+CD45RO+CD25- cells. Tregs, naive and memory CD4+ T cells from tumor, blood and ipsilateral draining lymph nodes of roughly 5 breast cancer patients underwent full-length TCR alpha and beta sequencing. Ficoll density gradient centrifugation was used to isolate mononuclear cells from either lymph nodes or 50 ml of peripheral blood. Sorted cell populations were confirmed by FACS to exceed 90% purity. On this clonotype: Its cognate antigen has yet to be identified. Base qualities are not recorded, but no much larger clone differs from it by a single base.

The sequence joins TRBV5-4 to TRBJ2-2; confidence is insufficient to name the D gene. The receptor's source is a female donor with breast cancer. Material for sequencing was memory CD4+ T cells sorted from blood. Per the publication, the cell subset or site label means: memory CD4+ T cells, CD4+CD45RO+CD25-. Here is the DNA: TGTGCCGGCTGTGAGGAAGACACCGGGGAGCTGTTTTTT. Translated, it gives CAGCEEDTGELFF.